The 17 T cell receptor beta chains below come from one sample, sequenced in a study of beta chain features in type 1 diabetes. Reverse transcription of all isolated RNA meant that expressed TCRB transcripts were sequenced. This table comes from immunoSEQ multiplex PCR, and its TCRdb copy is limited to in-frame clones, with some not included. The sample lists 150,000 to 190,000 clones, 10% occurring once. Study-wide results and caveats: Shortening that was moderate but significant affected the TCRB CDR3s of Type 1 diabetes patients in all four CD4+ subsets.

These receptors are not linked to any known antigen. Material for sequencing was central memory CD4+ T cells from blood. The receptors originated from a man younger than 45 with type 1 diabetes.

This clone was seen only a few times. The rearrangement uses TRBV5-1 and TRBJ1-2, with 9 bases aligning to TRBD1. J was trimmed by 8 bases and V by 4 bases; bases with no gene match: 15. Per germline, CDR1 SGHRS and CDR2 YFSETQ. This CDR3 has 16 amino acids. The DNA for the CDR3 is TGCGCCAGCAGCCCCCGGGAACCGGGACAGGGATTAGGCTACACCTTC. Encoded protein: CASSPREPGQGLGYTF.

The V gene is TRBV2, the J gene TRBJ1-1; TRBD1 might be the D (5 bases). Germline CDR1 reads SNHLY; CDR2 reads FYNNEI. The CDR3 is 13 residues long. Trimming left V 11 bases short and J 0 bases short, with 13 bases between. CDR3: CARVQGMNTEAFF. In nucleotides, the CDR3 is TGTGCCCGGGTCCAGGGAATGAACACTGAAGCTTTCTTT.

This clone was picked up a small number of times. The CDR3 here is CASSMVQGLGQPQHF. CDR3 coding DNA: TGTGCCAGTAGTATGGTTCAGGGGTTGGGTCAGCCCCAGCATTTT. The chain carries TRBV19 and TRBJ1-5; possible D gene TRBD1, 6 bases. The V gene's germline CDR1 is LNHDA and CDR2 SQIVND (reference sequence). Trimming took 3 bases from V and 6 from J, leaving 15 bases between them. The CDR3 is 15 residues long.

This clone came up a few times. The rearrangement links TRBV27 to TRBJ1-5, with D possibly being TRBD1 (6 bases). The CDR3 has 14 residues. V gave up 8 bases and J gave up 7 bases, with 18 bases separating them. Germline lookup yields CDR1 MNHEY and CDR2 SMNVEV (reference sequence). The CDR3 loop reads CASRRQERGQPQHF. The CDR3 DNA follows: TGTGCCAGCCGTCGTCAGGAGAGGGGGCAGCCCCAGCATTTT.

This clone has a handful of counts. The gene calls are TRBV4-2 and TRBJ2-5; possible D gene TRBD2, 5 bases. Germline V CDR1 and CDR2: LGHNA, YNFKEQ. The CDR3 length is 15 residues. The germline V and J ends were trimmed by 0 bases and 2 bases, with 10 bases remaining between them. CDR3 sequence: CASSQDRAGQETQYF. In DNA form, the CDR3 reads TGTGCCAGCAGCCAAGACCGGGCGGGTCAAGAGACCCAGTACTTC.

This clone was found a few times. The gene calls are TRBV6-6 and TRBJ2-7; D is possibly TRBD1 (6 bases). This CDR3 has 12 amino acids. The ends were cut back, 6 bases at V and 1 base at J, with 7 bases in the middle. The germline gives CDR1 MNHNY, CDR2 SVGAGI (reference sequence). The CDR3 here is CASRDSSYEQYF. For the CDR3, the DNA is TGTGCCAGCAGGGACAGTTCCTACGAGCAGTACTTC.

This clone has only a few counts. The chain employs TRBV19 and TRBJ1-5; the D is unclear. Germline V gene lookup returns CDR1 LNHDA and CDR2 SQIVND (reference sequence). The CDR3 is 11 residues long. V was cut by 7 bases and J by 13 bases, with 14 bases left in between. The CDR3 is CASITVQYQHF. The DNA of the CDR3 is TGTGCCAGTATCACAGTCCAGTATCAGCATTTT.

This clone has just a few counts. Given a much more abundant clone one base away, this may be a read error. The chain is built from TRBV29-1 and TRBJ2-7, with 8 bases aligning to TRBD2. Germline assignment: CDR1 SQVTM and CDR2 ANQGSEA. Trimming removed 4 bases from V and 7 bases from J; junction bases left unmatched: 9. The CDR3 extends over 13 amino acids. In DNA, the CDR3 is TGCAGCGTTGGGCTAGCGGGCTCTAATGAGCAGTACTTC. Residues: CSVGLAGSNEQYF.

This clone was observed a few times. The CDR3 sequence: CASSLEPQVNEQFF. The CDR3 DNA follows: TGTGCCAGCAGCCTAGAACCCCAAGTCAATGAGCAGTTCTTC. The chain is built from TRBV5-4 and TRBJ2-1; D unresolved. This CDR3 is 14 amino acids long. Germline assignment: CDR1 SGHNT and CDR2 YYREEE (reference sequence). Trimming removed 4 bases from V and 6 bases from J, with 14 bases in between.

This chain uses TRBV10-3 with TRBJ1-5, with D maybe TRBD1 (5 bases). V was trimmed by 10 bases and J by 0 bases, leaving 10 bases between them. The CDR3 sequence is 13 residues long. Germline values: CDR1 ENHRY, CDR2 SYGVKD. The CDR3 DNA reads TGTGCCACGACAGCAAATAGCAATCAGCCCCAGCATTTT. Encoded protein: CATTANSNQPQHF.

The V call is TRBV5-1, the J call TRBJ2-1; TRBD2 matches 10 bases. The CDR3 length is 16 residues. Germline CDR1 reads SGHRS; CDR2 reads YFSETQ. Losses at the gene ends were 5 bases for V and 7 bases for J; bases not matched to a gene: 12. The CDR3 region has the DNA TGCGCCAGCAGTTTCGCTCCCGCTAGCGGGAGTAATGAGCAGTTCTTC. Protein product: CASSFAPASGSNEQFF.

This clone was observed a handful of times. The chain links TRBV6-6 to TRBJ2-1, with 10 bases fitting TRBD2. CDR3 size: 15 residues. Unmatched junction bases numbered 8, after V lost 6 bases and J lost 6 bases. Germline V gene sequence: CDR1 MNHNY, CDR2 SVGAGI (reference sequence). CDR3 bases: TGTGCCAGCAGGGAGACTAGCGGGTCCCGCAATGAGCAGTTCTTC. Translating gives CASRETSGSRNEQFF.

This clone was found a few times. DNA of the CDR3: TGCGCCAGCAGCCTGGGAACGGGGCAAGAGACCCAGTACTTC. Translating gives CASSLGTGQETQYF. This sequence joins TRBV5-1 and TRBJ2-5, with D possibly matching TRBD2 (5 bases). The germline CDR1 and CDR2 sequences are SGHRS and YFSETQ. V was clipped by 4 bases and J by 2 bases, with 12 bases between them. CDR3 size: 14 residues.

This clone turned up a few times. The gene calls are TRBV28 and TRBJ2-1, with 14 bases lining up with TRBD2. The V gene end was trimmed by 8 bases and the J gene end by 8 bases; junction bases not matched to a gene: 11. The CDR3 runs 16 residues. Germline V gives CDR1 MDHEN, CDR2 SYDVKM. Here the CDR3 reads CASWAPGTSGRYEQFF. The CDR3 bases are TGTGCCAGCTGGGCCCCTGGGACTAGCGGGAGATATGAGCAGTTCTTC.

The chain joins TRBV14 to TRBJ1-1; no firm D call. This CDR3 is built from 15 residues. The germline V and J ends were trimmed by 2 bases and 5 bases, with 15 bases remaining between them. Looked up from germline, CDR1 is SGHDN and CDR2 is FVKESK. The chain's CDR3 is CASSQLRGSMTEAFF. In DNA, the CDR3 is TGTGCCAGCAGCCAATTACGGGGTTCTATGACTGAAGCTTTCTTT.

The chain has TRBV27 and TRBJ2-1; 11 bases map to TRBD2. Germline V CDR1 and CDR2: MNHEY, SMNVEV (reference sequence). Trimming removed 6 bases from V and 6 bases from J; junction bases left unmatched: 7. The CDR3 is made up of 15 amino acids. The CDR3 nucleotides read TGTGCCAGCAGGTCCGCCGGGACTAGCGGCAATGAGCAGTTCTTC. It encodes CASRSAGTSGNEQFF.

This clone was seen only a few times. Sequence at one end of the junction differs from germline and may be a read error. The V call is TRBV7-3, the J call TRBJ2-7; 12 positions match TRBD2. The CDR3 spans 16 residues. Per germline, CDR1 SGHTA and CDR2 FQGTGA. The CDR3 nucleotides are TGTGCCAGCAGCCTAACATCTAGCGGGAGGGCGGACGAGCAGTACTTC. It translates to CASSLTSSGRADEQYF.